This TCR beta chain was recorded in a study of cytomegalovirus exposure and HLA in healthy donors (dated by TCRdb to 2015 to 2018). In terms of the full investigation: In an earlier analysis of approximately 640 of the donors, roughly 300 Gb of sequence data and 90 million to 120 million unique TCR beta sequences from 150 million to 200 million T cells were reported. An early release covering around 630 HLA-typed donors comprised about 290 gigabases of sequencing data and around 85 million unique TCR sequences. Among the roughly 410 genotyped donors, around 79% belonged to the genetic ancestry cluster associated with self-reported Caucasian donors. The study aimed to test whether cataloging public T cell receptors could reveal signatures of past pathogen exposure. Using immunosequencing, the study profiled T cell repertoires from fewer than 700 subjects and related those repertoires to cytomegalovirus serostatus. Along with the roughly 670-subject first cohort, a separate validation cohort of some 130 different subjects was used. High-throughput TCR immunosequencing, statistical association of individual TCRs with disease status, and machine learning were combined to predict cytomegalovirus infection status. In a later analysis, previously published TCR beta repertoires from 500 to 750 donors were re-analyzed and high-resolution HLA genotyping was added so that TCR occurrence patterns could be studied. The later analysis used no new phenotypic data to find candidate immune exposures, relying instead on TCR beta sequences and their occurrence across donors. To decide whether each TCR beta V gene segment behaved as functional or pseudogenic, an earlier analysis of approximately 590 of the donors relied on high-throughput TCR beta sequencing. Donor age, sex, ethnicity and CMV serostatus were compiled alongside the repertoire data. A later genetic analysis took genome-wide SNP genotypes for about 65% of the 666 donors and used that subset as a discovery cohort. All discovery cohort repertoires had been generated using a single sequencing platform. HLA typing covered class I and class II loci at four-digit resolution. The number of donors typed differed by locus, with about 629-640 for A, B, C, DRB1 and DQB1, around 560 for DQA1, 600 to 610 for DPA1, and some 470 for DPB1. Several DR-DQ haplotypes were treated as single units for association and clustering because of strong linkage in the cohort. Across some 400 genotyped donors of the cohort, an average of approximately 220,000 unique TCR beta nucleotide sequences per donor were sequenced, and approximately 17% of those sequences were non-productive. Results the study describes overall, beyond this receptor: A few of the identified cytomegalovirus-associated TCR beta chains were confirmed in vitro to be specific for cytomegalovirus antigens. Because some donors lacked HLA typing at each locus, the association tests relied only on the typed subset. A later analysis found that HLA-associated TCR beta chains were more clonally expanded and had lower generation probabilities than equally common non-associated chains. A further reported finding was that TCR beta sequences accurately predicted the HLA-A and HLA-B alleles for most subjects in the first cohort. In this cohort, only TCR beta chains were sequenced, and detectable features were limited by the absence of alpha or paired-chain data. Most CMV-associated TCR beta chains appeared to be HLA-restricted in a later analysis, and the HLA associations seemed to be driven largely by CMV exposure. In a later genetic analysis, a missense DCLRE1C variant was associated with V-gene and J-gene trimming of TCR beta chains, and the association was replicated in an independent cohort. It was suggested by the authors that the approach could potentially be generalized to other disease states and immunological phenotypes. At a false discovery rate of 0.05, a later analysis linked under 20,000 TCR beta sequences to specific HLA alleles. Assigning TCR associations to individual alleles was difficult when HLA alleles, especially DR and DQ, strongly co-occurred. A later genetic analysis reported fewer N-insertions in productive TCRs among donors in an Asian-associated ancestry cluster than the roughly 620-donor mean. The study gave a list of about 170 TCR beta chains associated with cytomegalovirus. An earlier analysis of approximately 540 of the donors showed that most TCR beta V segments appeared in productive rearrangements either about 90% or about 30% of the time, which broadly matched IMGT annotations. Across donors, most TCR sequences were observed very rarely, whereas some public TCRs were present in many individuals. Immune exposure information for the cohort was limited to CMV serostatus. A cluster of highly shared sequence variants was judged likely to represent a technical artifact of the sequencing pipeline. In both the original and validation cohorts, the classifier was reported to diagnose cytomegalovirus status with high specificity and sensitivity. The presence/absence analyses assumed that sequencing depth was roughly uniform across donors, and that assumption may not be true. Linkage disequilibrium might explain the correlated functional status among segregating V segments, but an unknown experimental factor could not be excluded. In a later analysis, several top co-occurrence clusters were reported to appear linked to parvovirus B19, influenza, CMV and Epstein-Barr virus. In a later analysis, the rate of TCR association differed among HLA loci, with DRB1 alleles having the most associated TCRs and HLA-C alleles having the fewest. Over 15 rarely observed V segments, including chromosome 9 orphons, were excluded from the earlier analysis of some 590 of the donors because counts were too low.

Library preparation was by the immunoSEQ multiplex PCR assay. For the multiplex PCR, a mixture combining 60 forward primers for TCR Vbeta segments and 13 reverse primers for TCR Jbeta segments was used. Amplification of the CDR3 region of rearranged TCR beta genes was performed with a multiplex PCR assay on genomic DNA. The amplified TCR beta libraries were sequenced on the Illumina HiSeq System as 87-base-pair reads. Under the source paper's analysis protocol: In a later analysis, tens of millions of unique TCR beta chains were counted across the 650 to 700 repertoires, and roughly 9.9 million of these chains were shared by at least two donors. Raw reads were error-corrected and collapsed into unique sequences by a nearest-neighbor algorithm in which closely related sequences were merged to remove PCR and sequencing errors. To assign V, D and J gene segments, CDR3 sequences were aligned to IMGT reference sequences. For a sequence to be retained, a match of at least six nucleotides was required to both a V gene segment and a J gene segment. Rearrangements were called productive when the CDR3 lacked stop codons and stayed in frame with V and J; all others were non-productive. CDR3 was defined according to IMGT convention as the region running from the second conserved V-encoded cysteine to the conserved J-encoded phenylalanine. In an earlier analysis of around 570 of the donors, sequences lacking an unambiguous match to a single V gene segment were excluded. In an earlier analysis of several hundred of the donors, V segments were called functional above 56.7% productive rearrangements and were called segregating when the between-donor standard deviation exceeded 5%. A statistical classification framework was built for diagnosing cytomegalovirus status from the catalog of TCR beta chain sequences. In a later analysis, TCR nucleotide sequences were compared against IMGT/GENE-DB human TR gene sequences so that V and J genes could be assigned. The TCRdist pipeline was used in a later analysis to assign CDR3 sequences and most-parsimonious VDJ recombination scenarios. A later analysis defined each TCR beta chain by its CDR3 amino acid sequence plus V-gene family, and excluded reads lacking a unique V-gene family. To address suspected cross-contamination and a sequencing artifact, a later analysis removed a few hundred highly shared, low-generation-probability nucleotide sequences. For each public chain, a later analysis derived a clonal expansion index from normalized ranks of inferred template counts within each repertoire. In a later analysis, generation probabilities were computed with a VDJ recombination model fitted to out-of-frame rearrangements, and the resulting probabilities were checked against IGoR. A later analysis scored TCR-TCR, TCR-HLA and TCR-CMV co-occurrence with hypergeometric tests, applying a repertoire-size bias correction to TCR pairs. In a later analysis, false discovery rates were estimated by permuting HLA or CMV assignments 20 times. In a later analysis, co-occurring TCRs were grouped using DBSCAN, and TCRdist sequence similarity was added for clustering within HLA-allele-positive subsets. Repertoires with fewer than 30,000 or more than 120,000 public chains, plus five repertoires with anomalous nucleotide sharing, were excluded from co-occurrence clustering. TCRdb retrieved this table from immuneACCESS and kept in-frame rearrangements only. Not all clones are present; in checked studies, unresolved V genes account for under half, and no reason is known for the remainder. Clonal size and the V and J genes are those of that table, whereas D and trimming came from the DNA. This sample lists 150,000 or so clones; 77% were detected once. Of the sample, around 3.7% falls within the top ten clones.

As concerns this clone: Its antigen is not yet known. Qualities for individual bases were not recorded, and no much larger clone is one base off.

The cohort consisted of approximately 670 healthy bone marrow donors. At the time of sampling, every cohort member was nominally healthy, though immune exposures that went unrecorded were likely present. The donor tested CMV seronegative, placing the donor among the roughly 340 seronegative members of the cohort. Every donor gave a peripheral blood sample, and the peripheral blood mononuclear cells from that sample were used for TCR beta sequencing. Genomic DNA extraction from the blood cell samples was performed with the Qiagen DNeasy Blood Extraction Kit. This clonotype was sampled from a male donor in good health and CMV-seronegative. Sequencing was performed on PBMCs.

The CDR3 region has the sequence CASSLDIAGYTDTQYF. The bases read TGCGCCAGCAGCTTGGATATAGCGGGCTACACAGATACGCAGTATTTT. This sequence uses TRBV5-1 and TRBJ2-3, and 7 junctional nucleotides match TRBD2. The CDR3 runs 16 amino acids, cysteine and phenylalanine included. Here the CDR3 DNA is all that survives: 48 bases in frame from base 1. From a lookup of the germline V gene, CDR1 and CDR2 are SGHRS and YFSETQ. The germline V end is reduced by 0 bases and the J end by 2 bases; junction bases left unmatched: 6.